A single sample is the source of the 7 T cell receptor beta chains below, sequenced in a study of post-analysis software for immune sequencing data. Study-wide points: Patients had higher frequencies than controls of roughly five TRBV segments, including TRBV5-6, TRBV5-1 and TRBV20-1.

Researchers reported that TCR beta cDNA libraries carried unique molecular identifiers. Using its own MiXCR run on the PCR reads, TCRdb lists one record per CDR3 protein. The repertoire has roughly 170,000 distinct CDR3 sequences, over 25% of them found once; the top ten carry 1.5%. No cognate antigen is known for these TCRs. The material sequenced was blood. The receptors originated from a girl aged 10 to 17 with multiple sclerosis.

In its sample, this clonotype was seen many times. The CDR3 spells CAVLEGGQSYGYTF. In nucleotides, the CDR3 is TGCGCAGTACTGGAGGGTGGACAGAGTTATGGCTACACCTTC. This sequence joins TRBV10-2 and TRBJ1-2; tentatively, D is TRBD1 (6 bases). The CDR3 runs to 14 residues. Looked up from germline, CDR1 is WSHSY and CDR2 is SAAADI.

The genes are TRBV19 and TRBJ1-6; D is perhaps TRBD1 (6 bases). This CDR3 comprises 16 residues. V was clipped by 4 bases and J by 4 bases, with 14 bases between them. Germline values: CDR1 LNHDA, CDR2 SQIVND (reference sequence). The DNA for the CDR3 is TGTGCCAGTAGTACCCGGACAGTGGATTATAATTCACCCCTCCACTTT. Amino acid sequence: CASSTRTVDYNSPLHF.

The rearrangement joins TRBV11-2 to TRBJ2-1; unclear D gene. Trimming left V 1 base short and J 6 bases short, with 13 bases between. Germline V gene sequence: CDR1 SGHAT, CDR2 FQNNGV. This CDR3 is 15 amino acids long. The CDR3 bases are TGTGCCAGCAGCTTAGCGACGTGGCAAGGCAATGAGCAGTTCTTC. It codes for CASSLATWQGNEQFF.

The chain joins TRBV7-3 to TRBJ2-3, with D perhaps given as TRBD1 or TRBD2 (6 bases each). The germline gives CDR1 SGHTA, CDR2 FQGTGA. Trimming removed 5 bases at V and 1 base at J, with 19 bases between. CDR3 length: 17 amino acids. The CDR3 region has the DNA TGTGCCAGCAGCCTACCCTCACCGGGGGCGGGCACAGATACGCAGTATTTT. It codes for CASSLPSPGAGTDTQYF.

As to this clonotype: The junction differs from germline at one of its ends, possibly a read error. V gene TRBV12-3 or TRBV12-4 combines with J gene TRBJ2-3; D ambiguous. The CDR3 loop spans 13 amino acids. CDR3 in amino acids: CASSGLVADTQYF. CDR3 sequence (DNA): TGCGCCAGCTCGGGCCTTGTCGCAGATACGCAGTATTTT.

This clonotype was picked up a small number of times. V and J are TRBV5-1 and TRBJ2-1; D remains unclear. V gave up 4 bases and J gave up 8 bases, with 13 bases separating them. The germline gives CDR1 SGHRS, CDR2 YFSETQ. The CDR3 totals 13 residues. CDR3 sequence reads: CASSIPGGDEQFF. In DNA form, the CDR3 reads TGCGCCAGCAGCATCCCAGGCGGAGATGAGCAGTTCTTC.

Details on this clonotype: A much bigger clone sits one base away, suggesting this may be a read error. The chain has TRBV10-3 and TRBJ2-3, with unresolved D. CDR1 is ENHRY, CDR2 SYGVKD, per germline. The CDR3 contains 14 residues. The CDR3 reads CATSDFSQADTQYF. The CDR3 region has the DNA TGTGCCACCAGTGATTTTAGCCAGGCAGATACGCAGTATTTT.